This TCR beta chain is drawn from a study of T cell responses to AZD1222 COVID-19 vaccine. On the study more broadly: Second-dose timings of about 4 or about 12 weeks were pooled.

For this clone: Its antigen is currently unknown.

Study-wide results and caveats: Dominant at 160-218 and 743-854, vaccine-associated CD4 TCRs also spanned spike. Repertoire sampling happened only post peak T cell response. Recipients of two AZD1222 doses showed rising Spike-specific TCR breadth and depth.

The CDR3 consists of 15 residues. The V end lost 7 bases, the J end lost 4 bases, and 19 bases lay between the germline ends. Germline loops: CDR1 MNHEY, CDR2 SVGAGI. The data were produced by immunoSEQ multiplex PCR, yet TCRdb's version contains in-frame clones alone and is incomplete. Here the sample spans more than 150,000 clones, roughly 92% being singletons. The TCR originated in an adult in good health. V gene TRBV6-5 combines with J gene TRBJ1-2; tentatively, D is TRBD1 (5 bases). The starting material was peripheral blood, obtained on day 0 of AZD1222 vaccination. CDR3 in DNA: TGTGCCAGCACTGCGGGGGACGTATACGCCTATGGCTACACCTTC. Amino acid sequence: CASTAGDVYAYGYTF.